The entry below describes one T cell receptor (beta chain). The specificity of this receptor is unknown. No much larger clone is present one base from it, and per-base qualities are unavailable. Collaborating institutions collected whole blood in K2EDTA tubes following their own protocols. For TCRbeta analysis, collaborator samples were shipped as frozen whole blood, as isolated PBMCs, or as DNA extracted from either sample type. This record belongs to a study of blood T cell repertoires in COVID-19 (dated by TCRdb to 2020 to 2022). In terms of the full investigation: Samples covering the acute and convalescent phases of COVID-19 were provided by collaborators in the United States, Italy and Spain. Where available, HLA class I and class II types were taken from metadata supplied by the sample provider and were not determined by assay-based typing. Nearly every sample came with metadata listing a de-identified subject ID, COVID-19 status, age in years and sex. Samples came from the ongoing ImmuneRACE study (first 160 participants) plus 1,254 subjects from 6 global collaborators. Subjects who had been exposed to COVID-19, were actively infected with it, or had recovered from it provided the deeply sampled blood TCRbeta repertoires that made up the dataset. The prospective study material was composed of cDNA or gDNA derived from T cells, B-cell-depleted T cells, or PBMCs. A freely available public database, intended as a resource for researchers studying the immune response to SARS-CoV-2, is where the repertoires were released. Study-level results and caveats: The quantity of clinical and demographic metadata differed by source and by participant and was supplied without curation.

TCRbeta CDR3 regions were amplified from genomic DNA by means of the immunoSEQ Assay, a bias-controlled multiplex PCR. The authors' analysis ran thus. Within the assay, amplification of reference gene primers was used to estimate how many nucleated cells each sample contained. Sequence reads were collapsed and filtered to measure the absolute abundance of every unique TCRbeta CDR3 rearrangement. For each sample, productive Simpson clonality was calculated as the square root of Simpson's diversity index over productive rearrangements. Held by TCRdb, this immuneACCESS table contains in-frame sequences only and omits some clones. Under half of the omission traces to an unresolved V gene where checked; the cause of the rest is unknown. V and J calls and clone size are given by that table; D and trimming were obtained from the DNA. This sample gives around 130,000 clones in total; under 90% of them show up just once. The leading ten clones occupy 3.5% to 4.5% of the sample.

V is trimmed back by 3 bases and J by 2 bases, and the junction contains 6 bases that no gene match accounts for. The CDR3 covers 15 residues, taking in both the cysteine and the phenylalanine. The entry retains the CDR3 DNA only, 45 bases that are in frame from base 1. CDR1 and CDR2, per the germline V gene, are SGHRS and YFSETQ. This sequence was found in a man between 60 and 75 years old with acute or convalescent COVID-19. The sequence is built from TRBV5-1 and TRBJ2-3, with 7 bases matching TRBD2. Sequenced sample: peripheral blood. The encoded CDR3 is CASSWRDYLTDTQYF. The sequenced DNA is TGCGCCAGCAGCTGGAGGGACTACCTCACAGATACGCAGTATTTT.